Shown below are 2 T cell receptor beta chains from a single sample sequenced in a study of cytomegalovirus exposure and HLA in healthy donors (dated by TCRdb to about 2017). Libraries were made using the immunoSEQ multiplex PCR assay. The multiplex PCR relied on a mix of 60 forward primers for TCR Vbeta segments and 13 reverse primers for TCR Jbeta segments. Entries here come from immuneACCESS through TCRdb and include only in-frame sequences with V and J called. Some clones fail to appear in such tables; in the studies checked, an unresolved V gene covers under half of the shortfall, and the cause of the remainder is unknown. The sample table records roughly 180,000 clones; roughly 8.7% of these occur just once. The biggest ten clones account for less than 1.5% of the sample. The sample consisted of PBMCs. Receptors were obtained from a woman in her thirties in good health and CMV-seropositive.

The V gene is TRBV19, the J gene TRBJ1-5; D is possibly TRBD1 (5 bases). In germline, CDR1 is LNHDA, CDR2 SQIVND (reference sequence). This CDR3 has 13 residues. V was shortened by 8 bases and J by 6 bases, with 14 bases between the two germline ends. CDR3 in amino acids: CASGDSRGQPQHF. For the CDR3, the DNA is TGTGCCAGTGGGGACTCCCGAGGTCAGCCCCAGCATTTT.

This clone has only a few counts. The chain recombines TRBV2 with TRBJ1-4; 9 bases align to TRBD1. Germline CDR1 and CDR2: SNHLY and FYNNEI. V shed 5 bases and J 5 bases; nucleotides not matched to a gene: 6. The CDR3 has 15 residues. The CDR3 region has the DNA TGTGCCAGCAGTTCCGACAGGGGGATGAATGAAAAACTGTTTTTT. The encoded protein is CASSSDRGMNEKLFF.